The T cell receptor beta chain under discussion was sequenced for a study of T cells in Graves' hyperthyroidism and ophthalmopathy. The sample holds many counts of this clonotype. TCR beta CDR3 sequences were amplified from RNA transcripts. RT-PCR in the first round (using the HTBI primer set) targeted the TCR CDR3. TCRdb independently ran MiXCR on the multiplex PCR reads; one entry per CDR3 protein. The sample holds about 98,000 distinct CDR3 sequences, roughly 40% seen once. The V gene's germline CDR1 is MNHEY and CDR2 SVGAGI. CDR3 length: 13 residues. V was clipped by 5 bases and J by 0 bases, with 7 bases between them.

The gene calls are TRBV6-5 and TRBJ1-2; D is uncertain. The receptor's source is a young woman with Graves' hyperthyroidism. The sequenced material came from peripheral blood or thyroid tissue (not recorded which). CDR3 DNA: TGTGCCAGCAGTGGTGCCGCTAACTATGGCTACACCTTC. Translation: CASSGAANYGYTF.